This TCR beta chain was identified in a study of blood T cell repertoires in COVID-19. Assignments of participants to cohorts depended upon their own reported clinical history. The CDR3 loop spans 14 amino acids. The V gene end was trimmed by 6 bases and the J gene end by 10 bases; junction bases not matched to a gene: 8. Germline V gives CDR1 SNHLY, CDR2 FYNNEI. Authors' processing steps: Nucleated cell number was recorded as an estimate derived from reference gene primer amplification. Repertoires were generated with immunoSEQ multiplex PCR, while TCRdb's copy carries only in-frame clones and drops some. V and J calls and clone size are those listed in that table; D and trimming were worked out from the DNA. The sample shows under 200,000 clones, approximately 82% of them seen only once.

The sequence was obtained from a woman in her 50s in a cohort exposed to, infected with or recovered from COVID-19 (not recorded which). V usage is TRBV2 and J usage is TRBJ1-4, with 10 bases that match TRBD1. The specimen was PBMCs or T cells enriched from blood (not recorded which). The CDR3 here is CASRAGTGDAKLFF. In DNA form, the CDR3 reads TGTGCCAGCAGAGCCGGGACAGGGGATGCAAAACTGTTTTTT.